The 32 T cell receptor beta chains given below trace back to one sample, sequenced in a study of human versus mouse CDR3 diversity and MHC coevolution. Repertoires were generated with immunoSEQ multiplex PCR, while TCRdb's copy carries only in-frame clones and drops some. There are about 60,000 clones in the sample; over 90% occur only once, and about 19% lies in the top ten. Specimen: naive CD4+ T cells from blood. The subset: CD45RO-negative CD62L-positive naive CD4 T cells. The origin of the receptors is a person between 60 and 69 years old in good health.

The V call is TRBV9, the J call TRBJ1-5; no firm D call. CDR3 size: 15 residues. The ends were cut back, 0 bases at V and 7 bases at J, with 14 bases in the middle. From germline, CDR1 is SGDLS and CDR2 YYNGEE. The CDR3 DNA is TGTGCCAGCAGCGTAGGGAGTGAGAACGAGCAGCCCCAGCATTTT. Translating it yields CASSVGSENEQPQHF.

Here the CDR3 reads CASLFQGAAGEQYF. Written as DNA, the CDR3 is TGTGCCAGCCTCTTCCAGGGGGCGGCTGGGGAGCAGTACTTC. The rearrangement links TRBV6-1 to TRBJ2-7; 8 bases are a match to TRBD1. The CDR3 runs to 14 residues. CDR1 MNHNS and CDR2 SASEGT come from the germline V gene. Trimming removed 8 bases from V and 7 bases from J; junction bases left unmatched: 13.

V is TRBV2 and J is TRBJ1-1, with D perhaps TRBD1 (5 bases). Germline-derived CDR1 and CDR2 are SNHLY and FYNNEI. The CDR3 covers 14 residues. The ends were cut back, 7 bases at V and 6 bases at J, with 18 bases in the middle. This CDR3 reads CASIGDSRGAEAFF. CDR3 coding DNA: TGTGCCAGCATTGGGGACTCCCGGGGCGCTGAAGCTTTCTTT.

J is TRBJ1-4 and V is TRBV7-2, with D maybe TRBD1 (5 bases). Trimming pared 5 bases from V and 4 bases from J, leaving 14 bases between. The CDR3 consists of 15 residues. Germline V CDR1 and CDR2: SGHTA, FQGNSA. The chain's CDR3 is CASSRVTEVNEKLFF. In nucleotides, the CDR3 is TGTGCCAGCAGCCGAGTGACAGAAGTTAATGAAAAACTGTTTTTT.

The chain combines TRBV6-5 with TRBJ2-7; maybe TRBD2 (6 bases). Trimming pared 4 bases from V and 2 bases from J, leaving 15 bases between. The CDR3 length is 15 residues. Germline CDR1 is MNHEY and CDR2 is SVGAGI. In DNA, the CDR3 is TGTGCCAGCAGTTTGCAGTCGGGGGACGCCTACGAGCAGTACTTC. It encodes CASSLQSGDAYEQYF.

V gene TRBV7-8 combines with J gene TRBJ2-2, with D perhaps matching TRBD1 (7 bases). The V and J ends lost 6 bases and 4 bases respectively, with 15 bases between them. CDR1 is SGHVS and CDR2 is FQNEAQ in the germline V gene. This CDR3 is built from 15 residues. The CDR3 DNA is TGTGCCAGCAGTCGGAACAGGGGAGGCACCGGGGAGCTGTTTTTT. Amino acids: CASSRNRGGTGELFF. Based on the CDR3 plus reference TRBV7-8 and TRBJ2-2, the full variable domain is GAGVSQSPRYKVAKRGQDVALRCDPISGHVSLFWYQQALGQGPEFLTYFQNEAQLDKSGLPSDRFFAERPEGSVSTLKIQRTQQEDSAVYLCASSRNRGGTGELFFGEGSRLTVL.

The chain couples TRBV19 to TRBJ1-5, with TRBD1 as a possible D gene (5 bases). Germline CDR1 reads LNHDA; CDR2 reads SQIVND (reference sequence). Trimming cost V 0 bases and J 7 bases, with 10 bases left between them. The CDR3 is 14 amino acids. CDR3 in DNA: TGTGCCAGTAGTATAGATAGGGGCCCCCAGCCCCAGCATTTT. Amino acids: CASSIDRGPQPQHF.

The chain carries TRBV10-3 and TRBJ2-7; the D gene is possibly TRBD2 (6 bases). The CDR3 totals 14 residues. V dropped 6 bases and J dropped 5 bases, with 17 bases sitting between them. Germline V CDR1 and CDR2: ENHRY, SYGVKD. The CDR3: CAIRAGTTGDEQYF. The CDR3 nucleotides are TGTGCCATCAGGGCCGGGACCACGGGAGACGAGCAGTACTTC.

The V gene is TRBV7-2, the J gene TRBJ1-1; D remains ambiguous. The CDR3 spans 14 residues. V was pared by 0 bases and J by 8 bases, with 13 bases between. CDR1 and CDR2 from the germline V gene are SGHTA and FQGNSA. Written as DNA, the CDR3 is TGTGCCAGCAGCTTAGCGCGGGCAGAAGGAGAAGCTTTCTTT. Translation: CASSLARAEGEAFF.

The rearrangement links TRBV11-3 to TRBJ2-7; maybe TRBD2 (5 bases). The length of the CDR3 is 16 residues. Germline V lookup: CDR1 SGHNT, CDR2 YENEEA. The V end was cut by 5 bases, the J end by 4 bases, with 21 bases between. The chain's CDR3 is CASSIREGFVRYEQYF. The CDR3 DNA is TGTGCCAGCAGCATCAGAGAGGGATTTGTTAGGTACGAGCAGTACTTC.

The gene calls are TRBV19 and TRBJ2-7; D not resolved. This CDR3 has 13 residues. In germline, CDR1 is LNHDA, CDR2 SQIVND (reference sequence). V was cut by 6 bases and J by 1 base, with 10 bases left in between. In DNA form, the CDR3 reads TGTGCCAGTAGCCTCACAATATCCTACGAGCAGTACTTC. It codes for CASSLTISYEQYF.

The CDR3 spells CAISREVAGPGGYGYTF. CDR3 DNA sequence: TGTGCCATCAGCCGAGAGGTGGCAGGACCCGGGGGCTATGGCTACACCTTC. The rearrangement links TRBV10-3 to TRBJ1-2; a weak D match, TRBD1 (5 bases). The germline CDR1 and CDR2 sequences are ENHRY and SYGVKD. Trimming stripped 6 bases from V and 4 bases from J, with 24 bases between. This CDR3 region has 17 residues.

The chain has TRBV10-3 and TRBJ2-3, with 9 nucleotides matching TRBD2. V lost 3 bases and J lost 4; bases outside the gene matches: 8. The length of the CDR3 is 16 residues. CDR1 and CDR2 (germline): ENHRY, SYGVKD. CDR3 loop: CAISDSGSWGSDTQYF. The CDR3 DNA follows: TGTGCCATCAGTGATAGCGGGAGTTGGGGGTCAGATACGCAGTATTTT.

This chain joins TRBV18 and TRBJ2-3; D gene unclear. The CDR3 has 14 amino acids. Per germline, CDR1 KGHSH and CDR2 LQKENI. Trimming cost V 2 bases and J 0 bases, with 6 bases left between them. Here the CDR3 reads CASSPNESTDTQYF. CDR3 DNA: TGTGCCAGCTCACCAAACGAGAGCACAGATACGCAGTATTTT.

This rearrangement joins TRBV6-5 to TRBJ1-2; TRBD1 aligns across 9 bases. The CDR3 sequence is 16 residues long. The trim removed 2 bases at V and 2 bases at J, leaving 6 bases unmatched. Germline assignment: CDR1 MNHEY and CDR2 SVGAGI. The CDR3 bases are TGTGCCAGCAGTTACGTCCCGGGACAGGGAAACTATGGCTACACCTTC. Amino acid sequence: CASSYVPGQGNYGYTF.

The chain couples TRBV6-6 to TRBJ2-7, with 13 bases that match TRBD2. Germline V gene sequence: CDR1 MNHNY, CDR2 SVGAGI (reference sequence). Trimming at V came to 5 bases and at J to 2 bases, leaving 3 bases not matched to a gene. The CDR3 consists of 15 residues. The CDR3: CASSPGLAGAYEQYF. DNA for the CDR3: TGTGCCAGCAGTCCCGGACTAGCGGGAGCCTACGAGCAGTACTTC.

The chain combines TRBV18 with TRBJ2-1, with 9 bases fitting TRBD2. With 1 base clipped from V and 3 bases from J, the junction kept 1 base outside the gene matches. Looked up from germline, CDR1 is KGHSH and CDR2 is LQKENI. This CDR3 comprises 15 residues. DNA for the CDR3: TGTGCCAGCTCACCACAAGCGGGAGGCTACAATGAGCAGTTCTTC. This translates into CASSPQAGGYNEQFF.

The CDR3 loop is CASSPSGLEETQYF. The DNA for the CDR3 is TGTGCCAGCTCACCCTCGGGACTAGAAGAGACCCAGTACTTC. The V gene is TRBV18, the J gene TRBJ2-5, with TRBD2 identical over 8 bases. Trimming at V came to 3 bases and at J to 3 bases, leaving 3 bases not matched to a gene. This CDR3 region has 14 residues. Looked up from germline, CDR1 is KGHSH and CDR2 is LQKENI.

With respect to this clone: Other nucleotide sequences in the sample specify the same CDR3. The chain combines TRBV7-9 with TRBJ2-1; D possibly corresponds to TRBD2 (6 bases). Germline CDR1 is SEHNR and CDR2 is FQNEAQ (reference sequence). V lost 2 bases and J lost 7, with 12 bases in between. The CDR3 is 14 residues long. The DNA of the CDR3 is TGTGCCAGCAGCTTATTAGCGGATGGGAATGAGCAGTTCTTC. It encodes CASSLLADGNEQFF.

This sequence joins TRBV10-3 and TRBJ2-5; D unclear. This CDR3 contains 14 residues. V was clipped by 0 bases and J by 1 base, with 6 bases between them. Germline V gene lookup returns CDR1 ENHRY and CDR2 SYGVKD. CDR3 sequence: CAISESYSQETQYF. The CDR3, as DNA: TGTGCCATCAGTGAGTCATACTCCCAAGAGACCCAGTACTTC.

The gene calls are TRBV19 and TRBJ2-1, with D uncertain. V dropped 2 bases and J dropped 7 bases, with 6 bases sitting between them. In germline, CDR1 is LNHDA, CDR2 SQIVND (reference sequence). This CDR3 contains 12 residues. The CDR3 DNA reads TGTGCCAGTAGTATACATCGGAATGAGCAGTTCTTC. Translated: CASSIHRNEQFF.

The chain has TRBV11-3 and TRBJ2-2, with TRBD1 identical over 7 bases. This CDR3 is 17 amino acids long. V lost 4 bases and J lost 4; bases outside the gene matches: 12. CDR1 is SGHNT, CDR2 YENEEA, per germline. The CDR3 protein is CASSSGQHRPTTGELFF. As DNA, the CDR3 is TGTGCCAGCAGCTCGGGACAGCACCGTCCCACCACCGGGGAGCTGTTTTTT.

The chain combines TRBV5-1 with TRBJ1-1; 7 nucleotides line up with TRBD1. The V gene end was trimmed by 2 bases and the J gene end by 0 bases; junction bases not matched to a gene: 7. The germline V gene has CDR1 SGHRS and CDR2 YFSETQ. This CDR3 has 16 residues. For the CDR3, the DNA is TGCGCCAGCAGCTTACAGGGGACCCACATGAACACTGAAGCTTTCTTT. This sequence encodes CASSLQGTHMNTEAFF. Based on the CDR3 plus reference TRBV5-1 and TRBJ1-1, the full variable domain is KAGVTQTPRYLIKTRGQQVTLSCSPISGHRSVSWYQQTPGQGLQFLFEYFSETQRNKGNFPGRFSGRQFSNSRSEMNVSTLELGDSALYLCASSLQGTHMNTEAFFGQGTRLTVV.

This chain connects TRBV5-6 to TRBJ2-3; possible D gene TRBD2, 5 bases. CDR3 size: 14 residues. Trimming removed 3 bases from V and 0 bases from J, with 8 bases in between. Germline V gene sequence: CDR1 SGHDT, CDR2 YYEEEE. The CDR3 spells CASSSLASTDTQYF. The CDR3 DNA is TGTGCCAGCAGCTCGCTAGCTAGCACAGATACGCAGTATTTT.

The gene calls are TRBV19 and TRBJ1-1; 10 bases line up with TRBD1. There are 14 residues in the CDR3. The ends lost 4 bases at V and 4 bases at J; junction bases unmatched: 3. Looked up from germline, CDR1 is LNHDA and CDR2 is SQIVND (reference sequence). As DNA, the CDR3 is TGTGCCAGTAGTAGAGGACAGGGGGGCACTGAAGCTTTCTTT. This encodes CASSRGQGGTEAFF.

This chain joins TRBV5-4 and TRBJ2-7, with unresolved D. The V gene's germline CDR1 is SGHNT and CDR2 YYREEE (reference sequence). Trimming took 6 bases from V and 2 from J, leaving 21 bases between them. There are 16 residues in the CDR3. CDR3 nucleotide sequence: TGTGCCAGCACCAATGGAACGGAGAGAGCTACCTACGAGCAGTACTTC. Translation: CASTNGTERATYEQYF.

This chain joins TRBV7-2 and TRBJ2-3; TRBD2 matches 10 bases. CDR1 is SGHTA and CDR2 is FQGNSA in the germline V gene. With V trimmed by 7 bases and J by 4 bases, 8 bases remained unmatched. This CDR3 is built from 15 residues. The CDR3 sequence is CASTRSGRVPDTQYF. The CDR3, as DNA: TGTGCCAGCACCAGAAGCGGGAGGGTCCCAGATACGCAGTATTTT.

The CDR3 DNA sequence: TGTGCCAGCCGTGCGGGTGGGAACACTGAAGCTTTCTTT. Translation: CASRAGGNTEAFF. This chain uses TRBV25-1 with TRBJ1-1; D is unresolved. Germline CDR1 MGHDK, CDR2 SYGVNS. The CDR3 spans 13 residues. V was pared by 8 bases and J by 1 base, with 11 bases between.

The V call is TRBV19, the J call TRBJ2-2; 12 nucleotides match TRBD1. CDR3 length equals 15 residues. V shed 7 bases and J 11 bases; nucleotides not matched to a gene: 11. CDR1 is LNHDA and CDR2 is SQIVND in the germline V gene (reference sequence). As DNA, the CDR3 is TGTGCCAGTACCCCCGCCCGGGACAGGGGGCCAGAGCTGTTTTTT. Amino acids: CASTPARDRGPELFF.

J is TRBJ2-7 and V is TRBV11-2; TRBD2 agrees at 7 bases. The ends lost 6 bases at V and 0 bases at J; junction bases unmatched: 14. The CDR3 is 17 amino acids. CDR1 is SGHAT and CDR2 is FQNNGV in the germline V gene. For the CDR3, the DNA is TGTGCCAGCAGGCGCCCGGGTGGGCGGGAGAGCTCCTACGAGCAGTACTTC. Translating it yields CASRRPGGRESSYEQYF.

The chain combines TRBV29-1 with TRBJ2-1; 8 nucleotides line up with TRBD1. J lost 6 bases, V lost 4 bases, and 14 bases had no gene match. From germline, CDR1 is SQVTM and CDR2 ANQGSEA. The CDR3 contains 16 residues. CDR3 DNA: TGCAGCGTTGCTTCGTTAGGACAGGGTAAATCCAATGAGCAGTTCTTC. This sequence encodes CSVASLGQGKSNEQFF.

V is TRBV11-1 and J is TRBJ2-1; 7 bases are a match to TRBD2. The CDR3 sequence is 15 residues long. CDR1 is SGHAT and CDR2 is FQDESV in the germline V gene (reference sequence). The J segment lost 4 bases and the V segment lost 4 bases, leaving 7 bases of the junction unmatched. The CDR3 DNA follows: TGTGCCAGCAGCTCCCGGGACTATTTATACAATGAGCAGTTCTTC. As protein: CASSSRDYLYNEQFF.